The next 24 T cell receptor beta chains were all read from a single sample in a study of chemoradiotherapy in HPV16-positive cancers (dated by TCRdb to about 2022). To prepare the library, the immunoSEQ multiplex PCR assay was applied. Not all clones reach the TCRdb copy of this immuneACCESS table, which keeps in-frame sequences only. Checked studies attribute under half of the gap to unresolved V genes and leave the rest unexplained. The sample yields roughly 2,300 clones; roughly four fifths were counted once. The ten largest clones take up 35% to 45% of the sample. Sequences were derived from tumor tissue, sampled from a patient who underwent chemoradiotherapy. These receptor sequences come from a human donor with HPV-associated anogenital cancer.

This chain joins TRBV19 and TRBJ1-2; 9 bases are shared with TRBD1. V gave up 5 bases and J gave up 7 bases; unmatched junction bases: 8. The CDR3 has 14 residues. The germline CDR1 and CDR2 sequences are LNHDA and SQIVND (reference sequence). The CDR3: CASSYRDREGGYTF. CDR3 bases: TGTGCCAGTAGTTACCGGGACAGGGAAGGTGGCTACACCTTC.

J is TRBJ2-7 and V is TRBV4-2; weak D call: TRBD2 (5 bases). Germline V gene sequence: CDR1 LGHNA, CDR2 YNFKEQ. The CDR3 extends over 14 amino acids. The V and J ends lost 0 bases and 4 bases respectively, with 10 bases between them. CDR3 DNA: TGTGCCAGCAGCCAAGAGAGAGGGTGGTACGAGCAGTACTTC. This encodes CASSQERGWYEQYF.

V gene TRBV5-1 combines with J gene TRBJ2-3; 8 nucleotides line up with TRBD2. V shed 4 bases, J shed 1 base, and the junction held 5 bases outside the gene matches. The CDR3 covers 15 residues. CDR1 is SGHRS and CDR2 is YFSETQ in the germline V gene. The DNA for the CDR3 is TGCGCCAGCAGCCCGGGGGGGCAACGCACAGATACGCAGTATTTT. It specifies CASSPGGQRTDTQYF. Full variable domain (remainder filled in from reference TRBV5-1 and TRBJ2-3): KAGVTQTPRYLIKTRGQQVTLSCSPISGHRSVSWYQQTPGQGLQFLFEYFSETQRNKGNFPGRFSGRQFSNSRSEMNVSTLELGDSALYLCASSPGGQRTDTQYFGPGTRLTVL.

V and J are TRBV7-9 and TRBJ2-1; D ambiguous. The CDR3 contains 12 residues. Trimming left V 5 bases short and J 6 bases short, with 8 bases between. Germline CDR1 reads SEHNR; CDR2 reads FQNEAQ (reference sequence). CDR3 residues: CASSPIGNEQFF. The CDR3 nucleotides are TGTGCCAGCAGCCCCATCGGCAATGAGCAGTTCTTC.

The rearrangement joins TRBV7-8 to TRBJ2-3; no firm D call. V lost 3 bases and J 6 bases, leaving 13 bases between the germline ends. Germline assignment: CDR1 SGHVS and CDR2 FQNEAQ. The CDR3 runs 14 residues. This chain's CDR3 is CASSFRARSDTQYF. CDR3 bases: TGTGCCAGCAGCTTTCGGGCCCGCAGCGATACGCAGTATTTT.

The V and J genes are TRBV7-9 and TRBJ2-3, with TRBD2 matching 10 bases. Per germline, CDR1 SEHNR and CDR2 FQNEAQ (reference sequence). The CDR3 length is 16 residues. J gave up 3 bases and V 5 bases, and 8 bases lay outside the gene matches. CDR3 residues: CASSQQAGGPTDTQYF. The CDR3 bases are TGTGCCAGCAGCCAGCAAGCGGGAGGGCCGACAGATACGCAGTATTTT.

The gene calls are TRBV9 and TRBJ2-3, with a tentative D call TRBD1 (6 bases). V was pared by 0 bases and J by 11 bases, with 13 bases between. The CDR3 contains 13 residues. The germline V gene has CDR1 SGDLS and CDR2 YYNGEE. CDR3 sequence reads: CASSVAMEGGQYF. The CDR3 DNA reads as TGTGCCAGCAGCGTAGCTATGGAAGGGGGGCAGTATTTT.

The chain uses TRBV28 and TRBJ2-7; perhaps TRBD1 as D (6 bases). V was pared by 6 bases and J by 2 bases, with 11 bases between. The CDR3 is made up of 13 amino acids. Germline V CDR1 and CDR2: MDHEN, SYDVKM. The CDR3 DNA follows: TGTGCCAGCAGACAGGGTTCGGCCTACGAGCAGTACTTC. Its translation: CASRQGSAYEQYF.

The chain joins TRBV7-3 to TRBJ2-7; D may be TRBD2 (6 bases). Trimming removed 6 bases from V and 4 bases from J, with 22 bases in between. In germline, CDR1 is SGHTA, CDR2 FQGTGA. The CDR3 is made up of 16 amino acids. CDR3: CASSSTNRDFKYEQYF. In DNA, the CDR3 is TGTGCCAGCAGTTCAACTAACCGGGACTTTAAATACGAGCAGTACTTC.

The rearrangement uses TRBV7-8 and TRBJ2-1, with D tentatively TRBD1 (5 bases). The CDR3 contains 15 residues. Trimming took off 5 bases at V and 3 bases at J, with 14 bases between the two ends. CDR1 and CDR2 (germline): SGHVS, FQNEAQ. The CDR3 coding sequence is TGTGCCAGCAGCCAAGGTGGGGCTATCTACAATGAGCAGTTCTTC. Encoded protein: CASSQGGAIYNEQFF.

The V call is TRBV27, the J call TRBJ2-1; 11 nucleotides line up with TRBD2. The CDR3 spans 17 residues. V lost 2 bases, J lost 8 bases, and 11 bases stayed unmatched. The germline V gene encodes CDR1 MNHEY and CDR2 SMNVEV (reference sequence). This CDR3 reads CASSLHDVAGGPYEQFF. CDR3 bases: TGTGCCAGCAGTTTACACGACGTAGCGGGAGGGCCTTATGAGCAGTTCTTC.

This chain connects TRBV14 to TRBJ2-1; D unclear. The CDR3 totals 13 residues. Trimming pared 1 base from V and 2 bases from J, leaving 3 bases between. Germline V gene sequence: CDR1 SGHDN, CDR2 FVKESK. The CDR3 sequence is CASSQGPYNEQFF. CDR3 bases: TGTGCCAGCAGCCAAGGACCCTACAATGAGCAGTTCTTC. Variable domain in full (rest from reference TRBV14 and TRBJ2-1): EAGVTQFPSHSVIEKGQTVTLRCDPISGHDNLYWYRRVMGKEIKFLLHFVKESKQDESGMPNNRFLAERTGGTYSTLKVQPAELEDSGVYFCASSQGPYNEQFFGPGTRLTVL.

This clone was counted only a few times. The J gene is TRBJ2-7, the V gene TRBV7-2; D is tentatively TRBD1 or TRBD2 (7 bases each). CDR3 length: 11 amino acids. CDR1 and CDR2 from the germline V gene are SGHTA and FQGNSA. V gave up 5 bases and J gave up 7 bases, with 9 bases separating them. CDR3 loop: CASSQGGEQYF. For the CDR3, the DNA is TGTGCCAGCAGCCAGGGGGGGGAGCAGTACTTC.

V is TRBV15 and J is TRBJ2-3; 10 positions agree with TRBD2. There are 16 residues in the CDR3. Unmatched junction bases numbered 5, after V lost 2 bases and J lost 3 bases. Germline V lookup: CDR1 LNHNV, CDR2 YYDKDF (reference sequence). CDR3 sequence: CATSRFLAGATDTQYF. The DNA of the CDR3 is TGTGCCACCAGCAGATTTCTAGCGGGAGCGACAGATACGCAGTATTTT.

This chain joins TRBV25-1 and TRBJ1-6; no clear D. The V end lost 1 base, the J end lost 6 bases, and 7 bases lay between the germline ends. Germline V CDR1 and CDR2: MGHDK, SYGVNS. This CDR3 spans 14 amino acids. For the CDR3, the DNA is TGTGCCAGCAGTGAATTGGGGATTAATTCACCCCTCCACTTT. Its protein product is CASSELGINSPLHF. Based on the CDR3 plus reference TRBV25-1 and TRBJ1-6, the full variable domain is EADIYQTPRYLVIGTGKKITLECSQTMGHDKMYWYQQDPGMELHLIHYSYGVNSTEKGDLSSESTVSRIRTEHFPLTLESARPSHTSQYLCASSELGINSPLHFGNGTRLTVT.

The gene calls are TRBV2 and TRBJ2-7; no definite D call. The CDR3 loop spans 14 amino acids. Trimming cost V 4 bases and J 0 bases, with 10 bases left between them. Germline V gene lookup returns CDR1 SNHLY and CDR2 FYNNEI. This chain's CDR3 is CASSVNSFSYEQYF. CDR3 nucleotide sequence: TGTGCCAGCAGTGTTAACAGCTTCTCCTACGAGCAGTACTTC.

DNA for the CDR3: TGTGCCAGCAGCTTGGCCATGGGGAGACGGGTCTATGGCTACACCTTC. Protein product: CASSLAMGRRVYGYTF. V and J are TRBV5-6 and TRBJ1-2; D not certain. The germline V and J ends were trimmed by 0 bases and 4 bases, with 16 bases remaining between them. Per the germline V gene, CDR1 is SGHDT and CDR2 is YYEEEE. This CDR3 is 16 amino acids long.

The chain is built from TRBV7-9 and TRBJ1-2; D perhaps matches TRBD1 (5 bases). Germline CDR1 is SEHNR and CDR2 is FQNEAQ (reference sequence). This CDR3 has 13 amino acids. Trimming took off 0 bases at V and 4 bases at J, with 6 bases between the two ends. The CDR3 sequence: CASSLAGLYGYTF. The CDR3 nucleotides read TGTGCCAGCAGCTTAGCGGGGCTCTATGGCTACACCTTC.

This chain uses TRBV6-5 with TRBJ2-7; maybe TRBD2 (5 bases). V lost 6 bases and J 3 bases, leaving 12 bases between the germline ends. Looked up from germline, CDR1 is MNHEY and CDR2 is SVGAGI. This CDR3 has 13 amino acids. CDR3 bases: TGTGCCAGCAGCCAATACCGGGACTACGAGCAGTACTTC. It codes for CASSQYRDYEQYF.

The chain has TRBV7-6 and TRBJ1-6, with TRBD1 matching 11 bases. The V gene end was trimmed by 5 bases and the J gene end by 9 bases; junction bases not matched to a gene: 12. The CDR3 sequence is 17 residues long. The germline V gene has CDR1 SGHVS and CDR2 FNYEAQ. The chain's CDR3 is CASSPGGQGANFSPLHF. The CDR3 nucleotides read TGTGCCAGCAGCCCCGGAGGACAGGGGGCGAATTTTTCACCCCTCCACTTT.

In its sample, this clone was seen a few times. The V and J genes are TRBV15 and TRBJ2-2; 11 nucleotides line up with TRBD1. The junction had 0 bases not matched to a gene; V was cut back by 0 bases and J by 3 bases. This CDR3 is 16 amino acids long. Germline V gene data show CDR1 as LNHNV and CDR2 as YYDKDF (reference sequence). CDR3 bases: TGTGCCACCAGCAGAGAGGGACAGGGGGACACCGGGGAGCTGTTTTTT. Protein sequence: CATSREGQGDTGELFF.

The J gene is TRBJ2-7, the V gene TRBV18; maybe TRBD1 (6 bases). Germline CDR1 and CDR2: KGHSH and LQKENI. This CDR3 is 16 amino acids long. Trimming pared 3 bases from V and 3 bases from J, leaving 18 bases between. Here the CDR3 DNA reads TGTGCCAGCTCACCCGGACAGCCAAAACCGGGCTACGAGCAGTACTTC. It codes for CASSPGQPKPGYEQYF.

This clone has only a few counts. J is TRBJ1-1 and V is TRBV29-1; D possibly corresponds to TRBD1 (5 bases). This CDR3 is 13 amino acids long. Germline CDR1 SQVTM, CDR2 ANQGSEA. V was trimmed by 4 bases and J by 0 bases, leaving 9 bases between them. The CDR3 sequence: CSVGGGMNTEAFF. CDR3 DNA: TGCAGCGTTGGGGGGGGGATGAACACTGAAGCTTTCTTT.

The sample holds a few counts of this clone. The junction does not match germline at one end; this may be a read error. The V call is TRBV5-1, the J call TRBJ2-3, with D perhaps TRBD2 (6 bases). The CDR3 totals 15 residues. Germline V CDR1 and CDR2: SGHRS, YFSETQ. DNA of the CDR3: TGCGCCAGCAGCTCACGCCAAACTAGCAAAGATACGCAGTATTTT. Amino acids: CASSSRQTSKDTQYF.